This T cell receptor (beta chain) was found in a study of T cell repertoires in cytomegalovirus infection. Study-level background: Recently identified HLA-C-restricted CMV epitopes were used, and well-studied HLA-B-restricted CMV epitopes were used as well. The public TCR beta signatures pointed to both CMV infection and matching HLA type. Overall study results and limits: The cumulative frequency of public TCR beta families distinguished individuals who carried CMV together with the relevant HLA. HLA-C-restricted CMV clonotypes gave the most frequent clonotype in two of eight donors.

This clonotype showed up just a few times. The antigen remains undetermined. Each CDR3 protein is one row after TCRdb ran MiXCR on the reads. Of 200,000 or so distinct CDR3 sequences in the sample, approximately 38% were seen once. V dropped 0 bases and J dropped 0 bases, with 9 bases sitting between them. Per germline, CDR1 MNHEY and CDR2 SVGAGI. The CDR3 contains 15 residues. The material was CD8+ T cells from cultured PBMCs, obtained from culture after CMV antigen stimulation. The rearrangement uses TRBV6-5 and TRBJ2-7; D may be TRBD2 (6 bases). The sequence was obtained from a human donor in good health (CMV status not recorded). Some clones in this sample may be carry-over from other donors' samples. The CDR3 is CASSYSGGVSYEQYF. As DNA, the CDR3 is TGTGCCAGCAGTTACTCCGGAGGGGTCTCCTACGAGCAGTACTTC.